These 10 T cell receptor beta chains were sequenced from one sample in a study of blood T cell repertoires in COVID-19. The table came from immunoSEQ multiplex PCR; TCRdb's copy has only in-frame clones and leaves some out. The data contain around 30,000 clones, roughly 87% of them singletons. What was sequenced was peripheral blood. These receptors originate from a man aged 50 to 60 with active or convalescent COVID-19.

The chain's CDR3 is CASSYGSSYEQYF. CDR3 bases: TGCGCCAGCAGTTACGGTTCTTCCTACGAGCAGTACTTC. J is TRBJ2-7 and V is TRBV5-1; D ambiguous. The CDR3 has 13 residues. Deletions cut 5 bases from V and 1 base from J, with 10 bases between. The germline gives CDR1 SGHRS, CDR2 YFSETQ.

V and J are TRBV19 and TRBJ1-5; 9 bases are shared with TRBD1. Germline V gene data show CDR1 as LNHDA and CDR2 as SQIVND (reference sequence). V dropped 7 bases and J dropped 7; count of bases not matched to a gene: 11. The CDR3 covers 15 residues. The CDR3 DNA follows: TGTGCCAGTACCCCGGGACAGGGCGAAGGGCAGCCCCAGCATTTT. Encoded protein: CASTPGQGEGQPQHF.

CDR3 sequence reads: CASSEADRGSYEQYF. In DNA, the CDR3 is TGTGCCAGCAGTGAAGCGGACAGGGGTAGTTACGAGCAGTACTTC. The rearrangement links TRBV2 to TRBJ2-7, with 9 positions matching TRBD1. Germline CDR1 and CDR2: SNHLY and FYNNEI. Trimming took 0 bases from V and 4 from J; bases not matched to a gene: 4. The CDR3 has 15 amino acids. Filled out from reference TRBV2 and TRBJ2-7, the complete variable domain reads EPEVTQTPSHQVTQMGQEVILRCVPISNHLYFYWYRQILGQKVEFLVSFYNNEISEKSEIFDDQFSVERPDGSNFTLKIRSTKLEDSAMYFCASSEADRGSYEQYFGPGTRLTVT.

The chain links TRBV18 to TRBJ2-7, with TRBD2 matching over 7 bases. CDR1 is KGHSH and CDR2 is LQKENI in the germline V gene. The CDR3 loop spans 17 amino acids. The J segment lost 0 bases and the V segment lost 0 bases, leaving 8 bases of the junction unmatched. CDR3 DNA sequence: TGTGCCAGCTCACCACCAGATTGGAGCGGGGTCTCCTACGAGCAGTACTTC. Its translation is CASSPPDWSGVSYEQYF.

The CDR3 sequence is CSVNTGEGEQYF. The CDR3 DNA sequence: TGCAGCGTAAATACAGGGGAAGGGGAGCAGTACTTC. The chain recombines TRBV29-1 with TRBJ2-7, with 7 bases matching TRBD1. Trimming took 6 bases from V and 7 from J; bases not matched to a gene: 9. CDR1 SQVTM and CDR2 ANQGSEA come from the germline V gene. The CDR3 is made up of 12 amino acids.

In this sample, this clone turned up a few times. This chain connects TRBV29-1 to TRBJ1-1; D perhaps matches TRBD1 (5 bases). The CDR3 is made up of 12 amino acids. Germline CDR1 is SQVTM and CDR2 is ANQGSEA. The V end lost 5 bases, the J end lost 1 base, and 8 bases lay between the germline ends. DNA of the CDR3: TGCAGCGTTTGGGGCGAGAACACTGAAGCTTTCTTT. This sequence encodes CSVWGENTEAFF.

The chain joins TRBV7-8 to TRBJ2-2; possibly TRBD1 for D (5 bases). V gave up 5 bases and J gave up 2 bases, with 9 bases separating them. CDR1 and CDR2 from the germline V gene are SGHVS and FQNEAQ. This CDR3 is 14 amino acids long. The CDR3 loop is CASSPDSNTGELFF. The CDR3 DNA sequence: TGTGCCAGCAGCCCTGACAGTAACACCGGGGAGCTGTTTTTT.

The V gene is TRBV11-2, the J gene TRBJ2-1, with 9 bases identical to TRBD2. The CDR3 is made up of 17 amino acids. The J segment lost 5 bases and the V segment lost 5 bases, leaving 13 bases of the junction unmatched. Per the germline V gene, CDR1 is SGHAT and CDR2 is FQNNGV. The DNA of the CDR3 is TGTGCCAGCAGCCTCGGGACTAGCAGTTGGGTAAACAATGAGCAGTTCTTC. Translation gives CASSLGTSSWVNNEQFF.

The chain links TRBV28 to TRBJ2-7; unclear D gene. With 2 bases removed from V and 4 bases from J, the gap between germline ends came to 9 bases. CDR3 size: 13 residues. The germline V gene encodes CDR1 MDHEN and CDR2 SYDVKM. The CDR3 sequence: CASSLEVLYEQYF. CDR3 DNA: TGTGCCAGCAGTTTAGAGGTCCTATACGAGCAGTACTTC.

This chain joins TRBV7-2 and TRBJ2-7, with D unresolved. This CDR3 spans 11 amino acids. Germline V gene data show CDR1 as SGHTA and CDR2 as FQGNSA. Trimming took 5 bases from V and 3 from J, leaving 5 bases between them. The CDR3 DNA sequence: TGTGCCAGCAGCAACAACTACGAGCAGTACTTC. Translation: CASSNNYEQYF.